The sequence of this TCR beta chain was determined in a study of shared clonotypes between healthy human individuals. This clone was detected only a few times. Its antigen is still unknown. Other DNA sequences in the sample encode the same CDR3. Study-wide findings and caveats: What limited the represented genetic and exposure-history diversity was the small number of donors.

Per germline, CDR1 GTSNPN and CDR2 SVGIG (reference sequence). Trimming pared 1 base from V and 7 bases from J, leaving 10 bases between. This CDR3 contains 13 residues. Those who donated, Caucasian adults without exception, all lived in Nashville, Tennessee. Sequencing used immunoSEQ multiplex PCR; TCRdb keeps in-frame clones, though not all of them. The sample shows hundreds of thousands of clones, approximately 77% of them seen only once. The chain couples TRBV30 to TRBJ1-4; no clear D gene. Sequenced input: PBMCs. The source of this sequence is a woman aged 40 to 50 in good health. Some clones in this sample may be carry-over from other donors' samples. The CDR3: CAWSGGLGEKLFF. CDR3 sequence (DNA): TGTGCCTGGAGTGGGGGTCTCGGTGAAAAACTGTTTTTT.